This TCR beta chain originates from a study of control samples from healthy donors and cancer patients. The assay was immunoSEQ multiplex PCR, and TCRdb's table has in-frame clones only and misses some. The data show about 100,000 clones, with around four fifths seen just once and around a fifth held by the top ten. The CDR3 contains 13 residues. Germline V lookup: CDR1 SGHNT, CDR2 YYREEE (reference sequence). Trimming shortened V by 4 bases and J by 6 bases, and 11 bases separated the two germline ends. Material for sequencing was blood. This receptor was identified in a man aged 25 to 40 in good health. J is TRBJ2-1 and V is TRBV5-4; D gene ambiguous. This CDR3 reads CASSQVITNEQFF. The CDR3 DNA sequence: TGTGCCAGCAGCCAAGTCATTACCAATGAGCAGTTCTTC.